These T cell receptor beta chains were read from a single sample in a study of blood T cell repertoires in COVID-19. The assay was immunoSEQ multiplex PCR, and TCRdb's table has in-frame clones only and misses some. The data show about 340,000 clones, with about 86% seen just once and about 7% held by the top ten. Sequencing was done on a sample of peripheral blood. These receptors came from a woman aged 60-75 years with COVID-19, enrolled during active disease. CDR3s include the opening cysteine and the closing phenylalanine or tryptophan. The D gene is left open where the match is weak. Only part of the rows carry a size: once, few, many, or a class if the clone is expanded.

len,v_gene,d_gene,abundance,j_gene,CDR3aa,CDR3nt
14,TRBV4-1,TRBD1,-,TRBJ2-7,CASSQRQGPYEQYF,TGCGCCAGCAGCCAACGACAGGGCCCCTACGAGCAGTACTTC
16,TRBV20-1,-,-,TRBJ1-2,CSASKGGERLAYGYTF,TGCAGTGCTAGTAAGGGAGGTGAAAGATTGGCCTATGGCTACACCTTC
14,TRBV14,-,-,TRBJ1-5,CASSQSGRNQPQHF,TGTGCCAGCAGCCAAAGTGGCCGCAATCAGCCCCAGCATTTT
14,TRBV2,-,-,TRBJ1-6,CASSEGWADATLHF,TGTGCCAGCAGTGAAGGATGGGCCGACGCCACCCTCCACTTT
13,TRBV29-1,TRBD2,-,TRBJ2-5,CSVGLAGGETQYF,TGCAGCGTCGGACTAGCGGGGGGGGAGACCCAGTACTTC
14,TRBV5-1,-,-,TRBJ2-1,CASSLQGGYNEQFF,TGCGCCAGCAGTCTCCAGGGTGGTTACAATGAGCAGTTCTTC
14,TRBV10-3,-,-,TRBJ1-1,CASVVGGENTEAFF,TGTGCCTCCGTGGTGGGGGGGGAGAACACTGAAGCTTTCTTT
14,TRBV27,-,-,TRBJ2-7,CASSLSGGRYEQYF,TGTGCCAGCAGTTTATCCGGGGGAAGGTACGAGCAGTACTTC
14,TRBV9,TRBD2,-,TRBJ2-5,CASSAWQGGETQYF,TGTGCCAGCAGCGCCTGGCAGGGAGGGGAGACCCAGTACTTC
17,TRBV5-4,TRBD1,-,TRBJ1-4,CASSPGQGAWKGEKLFF,TGTGCCAGCAGCCCGGGACAGGGGGCGTGGAAAGGTGAAAAACTGTTTTTT
16,TRBV2,TRBD2,once,TRBJ2-3,CASSDFSGGASDTQYF,TGTGCCAGCAGTGACTTTAGCGGGGGCGCATCAGATACGCAGTATTTT
14,TRBV24-1,-,-,TRBJ2-3,CATSDRDWGDTQYF,TGTGCCACCAGTGATAGGGACTGGGGAGATACGCAGTATTTT
18,TRBV11-3,TRBD2,-,TRBJ2-1,CASSLSGGPLSSYNEQFF,TGTGCCAGCAGCCTTAGCGGGGGGCCCTTGAGCTCCTACAATGAGCAGTTCTTC
13,TRBV6-2/TRBV6-3,-,-,TRBJ2-7,CASSYESPYEQYF,TGTGCCAGCAGTTACGAGTCCCCCTACGAGCAGTACTTC
15,TRBV3-1/TRBV3-2,-,-,TRBJ2-5,CASSQDPTLKETQYF,TGTGCCAGCAGCCAAGATCCTACCCTGAAAGAGACCCAGTACTTC
18,TRBV7-3,TRBD1,-,TRBJ2-3,CASSLTLMGQGDTDTQYF,TGTGCCAGCAGCTTAACGCTCATGGGGCAGGGGGATACAGATACGCAGTATTTT
13,TRBV7-8,TRBD1,-,TRBJ2-1,CASQGQGPNEQFF,TGTGCCAGCCAGGGACAGGGCCCCAATGAGCAGTTCTTC
17,TRBV11-2,-,-,TRBJ2-1,CASSLAPSPRAYNEQFF,TGTGCCAGCAGCTTAGCTCCCTCCCCTCGAGCCTACAATGAGCAGTTCTTC
16,TRBV7-3,TRBD2,-,TRBJ2-2,CASSPLAGGRTGELFF,TGTGCCAGCAGCCCCTTAGCGGGGGGCCGCACCGGGGAGCTGTTTTTT
12,TRBV7-3,-,-,TRBJ1-5,CASSPPNQPQHF,TGTGCCAGCAGCCCCCCAAATCAGCCCCAGCATTTT
15,TRBV7-9,-,once,TRBJ1-1,CASSRGTGGIAEAFF,TGTGCCAGCAGCAGGGGGACCGGGGGGATCGCTGAAGCTTTCTTT
15,TRBV2,-,many,TRBJ2-3,CASGNSLASTDTQYF,TGTGCCAGCGGAAACAGCCTCGCTAGCACAGATACGCAGTATTTT
14,TRBV7-2,-,-,TRBJ2-3,CASSSYLRTDTQYF,TGTGCCAGCAGCTCCTATCTTCGCACAGATACGCAGTATTTT
15,TRBV19,-,once,TRBJ1-5,CASRRRGQSNQPQHF,TGTGCCAGTAGAAGACGCGGACAGAGCAATCAGCCCCAGCATTTT